The source of this T cell receptor (beta chain) is a study of cytomegalovirus exposure and HLA in healthy donors. Overall study: The 130 or so validation repertoires used the same platform as the 600 to 750 first-cohort repertoires (as reported by a later analysis). Whole-study results and caveats: It was confirmed in vitro that a few of the CMV-associated chains were specific for CMV antigens. High sensitivity and specificity were reportedly achieved when the classifier diagnosed cytomegalovirus status.

Clones were sequenced by immunoSEQ multiplex PCR, and TCRdb holds only the in-frame ones, with some missing. The sample lists roughly 230,000 clones; about nine tenths were seen once. The CDR3 consists of 15 residues. Germline CDR1 MGHRA, CDR2 YSYEKL. V was clipped by 1 base and J by 5 bases; unmatched bases: 4. Separation from the approximately 710-subject first cohort characterized the roughly 120-subject validation cohort, to which the donors belonged. Note on this clone: Its matching antigen is unknown.

The V and J genes are TRBV4-1 and TRBJ2-7; TRBD2 matches at 11 bases. This clonotype was sampled from a woman in her thirties in good health and CMV-seronegative. Input material: PBMCs. As DNA, the CDR3 is TGCGCCAGCAGCCAAGTACTAGCGGGAGTGGACGAGCAGTACTTC. The encoded protein is CASSQVLAGVDEQYF.